This T cell receptor (beta chain) was sequenced during a study of technical replicates of blood from a handful of donors. The method was immunoSEQ multiplex PCR; TCRdb's version includes in-frame clones alone and lacks a portion of them. The sample contains more than 65,000 clones, 90% to 95% of which appear only once. This CDR3 contains 13 residues. Between the trimmed V and J ends, which lost 1 base and 7 bases, there was a span of 10 bases. Germline assignment: CDR1 SGHVS and CDR2 FQNEAQ. The V and J genes are TRBV7-8 and TRBJ1-1, with TRBD1 as a possible D gene (5 bases). This sequence was found in a human donor in good health. The sample taken for sequencing was T cells isolated from PBMCs. CDR3 sequence reads: CASSLVLDSEAFF. The CDR3 DNA reads as TGTGCCAGCAGCTTAGTACTTGACAGTGAAGCTTTCTTT. Together with reference TRBV7-8 and TRBJ1-1, the CDR3 gives the full variable domain: GAGVSQSPRYKVAKRGQDVALRCDPISGHVSLFWYQQALGQGPEFLTYFQNEAQLDKSGLPSDRFFAERPEGSVSTLKIQRTQQEDSAVYLCASSLVLDSEAFFGQGTRLTVV.